The clone carrying this T cell receptor beta chain was counted a few times. The antigen is unknown. This entry belongs to a study of OX40 agonist ivuxolimab in advanced cancers. Overall study results and limits: On average, a greater number of expanded clones characterised CD8+ T cells relative to CD4+. Expanded peripheral T-cell antigen specificity went undetermined. Partial responders treated at 0.1-3.0 mg/kg exhibited clonal expansion among the lowest measured.

The CDR3 runs 16 residues. Trimming took 6 bases from V and 6 from J, leaving 21 bases between them. CDR1 is LNHNV, CDR2 YYDKDF, per germline (reference sequence). Here immunoSEQ multiplex PCR was the method, and the copy in TCRdb shows in-frame clones only, minus some. Among roughly 92,000 clones, around 90% were seen once, and the ten largest hold around 8.7%. Here the sequenced sample was CD4+ or CD8+ T cells sorted from blood, taken in a trial of the OX40 agonist ivuxolimab. The clonotype originates from an adult with an advanced solid tumor such as melanoma, head and neck, liver or kidney cancer. The chain employs TRBV15 and TRBJ2-1; D might be TRBD1 (6 bases). The CDR3 nucleotides read TGTGCCACCAGTCTACAGGGCCGGGGATGGGGCAATGAGCAGTTCTTC. Protein sequence: CATSLQGRGWGNEQFF.